The sequence of this TCR beta chain was determined in a study of blood T cell repertoires in COVID-19. About the research overall: The United States, Italy and Spain provided the acute and convalescent COVID-19 samples. Sources were T cells, B-cell-depleted T cells, or PBMCs; the material itself was cDNA or gDNA.

Donors were grouped by their self-reported clinical history. Repertoires were generated with immunoSEQ multiplex PCR, while TCRdb's copy carries only in-frame clones and drops some. Found here are approximately 390,000 clones, approximately 85% of them singletons; the top ten hold approximately 2.1%. Sequencing used PBMCs or T cells enriched from blood (not recorded which). This sequence originates from a woman aged 35 to 49 with acute COVID-19.

CDR3 residues: CASSITGTENTGELFF. In DNA form, the CDR3 reads TGTGCCAGTAGTATTACTGGGACAGAGAACACCGGGGAGCTGTTTTTT. V is TRBV19 and J is TRBJ2-2; TRBD1 agrees at 7 bases. The CDR3 contains 16 residues. Germline V gene lookup returns CDR1 LNHDA and CDR2 SQIVND (reference sequence). Trimming took 3 bases from V and 1 from J; bases not matched to a gene: 5.